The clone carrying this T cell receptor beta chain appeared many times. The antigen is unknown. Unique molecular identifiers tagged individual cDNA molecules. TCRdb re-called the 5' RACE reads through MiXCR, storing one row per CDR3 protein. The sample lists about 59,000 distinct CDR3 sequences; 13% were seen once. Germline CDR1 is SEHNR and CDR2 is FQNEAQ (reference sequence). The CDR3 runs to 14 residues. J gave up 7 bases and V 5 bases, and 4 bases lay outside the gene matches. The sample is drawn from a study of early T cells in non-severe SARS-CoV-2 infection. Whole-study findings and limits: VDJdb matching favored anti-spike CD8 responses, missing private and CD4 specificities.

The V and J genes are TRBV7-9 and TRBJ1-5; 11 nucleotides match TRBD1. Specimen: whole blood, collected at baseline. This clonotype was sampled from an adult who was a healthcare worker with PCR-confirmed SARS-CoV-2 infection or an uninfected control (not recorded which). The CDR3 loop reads CASSRTGGGQPQHF. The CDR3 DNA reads TGTGCCAGCAGCCGGACAGGGGGCGGGCAGCCCCAGCATTTT.